These 24 T cell receptor beta chains were all obtained from the same sample, sequenced in a study of blood T cells in healthy people across ages. The use of a sample-barcoded 5' primer and a J-beta primer mix characterized a second PCR of roughly 6 to 11 cycles. TCRdb called the 5' RACE reads again in MiXCR, with one record for every CDR3 protein. Found here are about 680,000 distinct CDR3 sequences, around 45% of them singletons; the top ten hold around a third. Sequencing was performed on blood. The receptors were sampled from a woman in her sixties or seventies in good health.

In this sample, this clonotype turned up once. The chain couples TRBV28 to TRBJ1-2, with TRBD1 matching 11 bases. With 1 base clipped from V and 4 bases from J, the junction kept 5 bases outside the gene matches. Germline CDR1 is MDHEN and CDR2 is SYDVKM. CDR3 length equals 16 residues. CDR3 in amino acids: CASSLLGTGGSYGYTF. CDR3 sequence (DNA): TGTGCCAGCAGTTTATTGGGGACAGGGGGAAGCTATGGCTACACCTTC.

This clonotype was found a few times. This chain connects TRBV12-3 or TRBV12-4 to TRBJ2-3; D is undetermined. V gave up 6 bases and J gave up 6 bases, with 7 bases separating them. This CDR3 is built from 11 residues. The CDR3 region has the DNA TGTGCCAGCAGGAAAGGGGATACGCAGTATTTT. It translates to CASRKGDTQYF.

This chain uses TRBV28 with TRBJ2-7; 15 bases are shared with TRBD2. Germline V gene sequence: CDR1 MDHEN, CDR2 SYDVKM. CDR3 size: 17 residues. V shed 10 bases and J 2 bases; nucleotides not matched to a gene: 12. The CDR3 loop is CAITGAGLAGGTYEQYF. CDR3 sequence (DNA): TGTGCCATCACAGGGGCCGGACTAGCGGGAGGGACCTACGAGCAGTACTTC.

The V call is TRBV2, the J call TRBJ2-5; tentative D call: TRBD1 (5 bases). CDR1 is SNHLY and CDR2 is FYNNEI in the germline V gene. Trimming took off 3 bases at V and 4 bases at J, with 12 bases between the two ends. The CDR3 totals 14 residues. The DNA for the CDR3 is TGTGCCAGCAGTGAGTTCCCAGGGCGAGAGACCCAGTACTTC. Translation: CASSEFPGRETQYF.

In its sample, this clonotype was seen many times. V gene TRBV27 combines with J gene TRBJ1-1, with 8 bases that match TRBD1. Losses at the gene ends were 5 bases for V and 3 bases for J; bases not matched to a gene: 8. The CDR3 extends over 15 amino acids. Germline CDR1 and CDR2: MNHEY and SMNVEV (reference sequence). CDR3 sequence: CASSRQGFGDTEAFF. DNA for the CDR3: TGTGCCAGCAGTCGACAGGGGTTCGGGGACACTGAAGCTTTCTTT.

The gene calls are TRBV7-6 and TRBJ2-7; 8 nucleotides agree with TRBD2. Germline V gives CDR1 SGHVS, CDR2 FNYEAQ. This CDR3 spans 15 amino acids. J was trimmed by 3 bases and V by 5 bases; bases with no gene match: 9. CDR3 bases: TGTGCCAGCAGCGCGGAACTAGCGGCAAGCTACGAGCAGTACTTC. It yields the protein CASSAELAASYEQYF.

This rearrangement joins TRBV9 to TRBJ2-2, with TRBD2 matching 14 bases. Trimming removed 0 bases from V and 7 bases from J; junction bases left unmatched: 2. Germline V gene sequence: CDR1 SGDLS, CDR2 YYNGEE. This CDR3 region has 16 residues. CDR3 amino acids: CASSVEGTSGSGELFF. In DNA, the CDR3 is TGTGCCAGCAGCGTAGAGGGGACTAGCGGGAGCGGGGAGCTGTTTTTT. The full variable domain, with the rest looked up from reference TRBV9 and TRBJ2-2, is DSGVTQTPKHLITATGQRVTLRCSPRSGDLSVYWYQQSLDQGLQFLIQYYNGEERAKGNILERFSAQQFPDLHSELNLSSLELGDSALYFCASSVEGTSGSGELFFGEGSRLTVL.

The chain carries TRBV10-3 and TRBJ2-4, with unresolved D. Germline values: CDR1 ENHRY, CDR2 SYGVKD. The CDR3 consists of 15 residues. With 6 bases removed from V and 3 bases from J, the gap between germline ends came to 15 bases. Written as DNA, the CDR3 is TGTGCCATCAGAGACCAGACCGGTAACAAAAACATTCAGTACTTC. It is translated as CAIRDQTGNKNIQYF.

The chain is built from TRBV5-1 and TRBJ2-7; unclear D gene. This CDR3 has 14 amino acids. Trimming took off 2 bases at V and 4 bases at J, with 13 bases between the two ends. The germline V gene encodes CDR1 SGHRS and CDR2 YFSETQ. This CDR3 is CASSFASTTYEQYV. CDR3 sequence (DNA): TGCGCCAGCAGCTTCGCTTCGACAACATACGAGCAGTACGTC.

V and J are TRBV12-3 or TRBV12-4 and TRBJ1-1; D is ambiguous. The V end lost 5 bases, the J end lost 7 bases, and 17 bases lay between the germline ends. The CDR3 loop spans 14 amino acids. CDR3 sequence: CASSVYTLGGEAFF. The CDR3 DNA follows: TGTGCCAGCAGTGTTTATACTCTGGGCGGTGAAGCTTTCTTT.

The CDR3 is CASSYTGGLGEKLFF. In DNA form, the CDR3 reads TGCGCCAGCAGCTATACCGGGGGGTTGGGAGAAAAACTGTTTTTT. The chain couples TRBV5-1 to TRBJ1-4; TRBD1 is a possible D gene (5 bases). Germline V gene lookup returns CDR1 SGHRS and CDR2 YFSETQ. V was trimmed by 3 bases and J by 8 bases, leaving 17 bases between them. There are 15 residues in the CDR3. Complete variable domain (other parts from reference TRBV5-1 and TRBJ1-4): KAGVTQTPRYLIKTRGQQVTLSCSPISGHRSVSWYQQTPGQGLQFLFEYFSETQRNKGNFPGRFSGRQFSNSRSEMNVSTLELGDSALYLCASSYTGGLGEKLFFGSGTQLSVL.

In regard to this clonotype: Compared with germline, one end of the junction differs, possibly owing to a read error. The V gene is TRBV5-1, the J gene TRBJ2-5; TRBD2 matches at 12 bases. The germline CDR1 and CDR2 sequences are SGHRS and YFSETQ. The CDR3 spans 15 residues. The CDR3 is CASSFATSGGEAQYF. The CDR3 DNA follows: TGCGCCAGCAGCTTTGCGACTAGCGGGGGAGAGGCCCAGTACTTC.

This clonotype has a handful of counts. The chain couples TRBV27 to TRBJ2-3; 10 bases map to TRBD2. The CDR3 consists of 18 residues. Germline CDR1 reads MNHEY; CDR2 reads SMNVEV (reference sequence). Trimming took 5 bases from V and 4 from J; bases not matched to a gene: 15. The DNA for the CDR3 is TGTGCCAGCAGTACCCGCTCCCCGAGACTAGCGGGTGCAGATACGCAGTATTTT. This gives the protein CASSTRSPRLAGADTQYF.

This clonotype was seen a few times. This rearrangement joins TRBV15 to TRBJ2-3; D perhaps matches TRBD1 (6 bases). Germline CDR1 LNHNV, CDR2 YYDKDF (reference sequence). CDR3 size: 14 residues. Trimming took off 1 base at V and 2 bases at J, with 7 bases between the two ends. The chain's CDR3 is CATSRGTATDTQYF. CDR3 in DNA: TGTGCCACCAGCAGAGGGACAGCCACAGATACGCAGTATTTT.

The chain recombines TRBV4-3 with TRBJ2-1, with 9 bases lining up with TRBD2. The CDR3 spans 17 residues. The trim removed 2 bases at V and 7 bases at J, leaving 12 bases unmatched. Germline CDR1 LGHNA, CDR2 YSLEER. The CDR3 nucleotides read TGCGCCAGCAGCCAAAGACTAGCGGCGAGTACGAAGAATGAGCAGTTCTTC. Translating gives CASSQRLAASTKNEQFF.

V gene TRBV5-6 combines with J gene TRBJ2-1, with unresolved D. Germline V gene lookup returns CDR1 SGHDT and CDR2 YYEEEE. The V gene lost 2 bases and the J gene lost 10 bases, with 16 bases spanning the gap. This CDR3 is 14 amino acids long. This chain's CDR3 is CASSLIGNPKEQFF. DNA for the CDR3: TGTGCCAGCAGCTTAATAGGGAACCCCAAGGAGCAGTTCTTC.

The V call is TRBV12-3 or TRBV12-4, the J call TRBJ1-5; D gene ambiguous. The CDR3 is 15 residues long. V was cut by 3 bases and J by 4 bases, with 13 bases left in between. This CDR3 is CASSFRRDGNQPQHF. CDR3 nucleotides: TGTGCCAGCAGTTTTCGAAGGGATGGGAATCAGCCCCAGCATTTT.

The V call is TRBV29-1, the J call TRBJ2-3; TRBD2 aligns across 7 bases. Germline CDR1 reads SQVTM; CDR2 reads ANQGSEA. V gave up 6 bases and J gave up 6 bases; unmatched junction bases: 3. The CDR3 covers 11 residues. This chain's CDR3 is CSVGRSDTQYF. CDR3 DNA sequence: TGCAGCGTCGGGAGGTCCGATACGCAGTATTTT.

The chain is built from TRBV25-1 and TRBJ1-1; D ambiguous. Trimming pared 6 bases from V and 1 base from J, leaving 9 bases between. From germline, CDR1 is MGHDK and CDR2 SYGVNS. The CDR3 contains 13 residues. The CDR3 region is CASREAPNTEAFF. As DNA, the CDR3 is TGTGCCAGCAGGGAGGCGCCGAACACTGAAGCTTTCTTT.

The chain combines TRBV7-2 with TRBJ2-7, with a possible D match to TRBD2 (6 bases). The CDR3 consists of 15 residues. Trimming pared 3 bases from V and 1 base from J, leaving 13 bases between. Germline loops: CDR1 SGHTA, CDR2 FQGNSA. The CDR3 nucleotides read TGTGCCAGCAGCTTTAGGGTTGGAGGGTCCTACGAGCAGTACTTC. Translating it yields CASSFRVGGSYEQYF.

This clonotype was seen a few times. This chain links TRBV5-1 with TRBJ2-1; no clear D gene. The CDR3 covers 15 residues. CDR1 SGHRS and CDR2 YFSETQ come from the germline V gene. V was trimmed by 7 bases and J by 4 bases, leaving 18 bases between them. The CDR3 nucleotides read TGCGCCAGCTCCGAGGCCGGAGCCAATTACAATGAGCAGTTCTTC. This sequence encodes CASSEAGANYNEQFF.

The chain carries TRBV9 and TRBJ1-2; 10 nucleotides line up with TRBD1. V dropped 2 bases and J dropped 8; count of bases not matched to a gene: 9. CDR1 is SGDLS and CDR2 is YYNGEE in the germline V gene. The CDR3 has 15 residues. The CDR3 coding sequence is TGTGCCAGCAGCGTCAATTCGGGACAGGGGATCGGCTACACCTTC. This codes for CASSVNSGQGIGYTF.

The chain uses TRBV6-1 and TRBJ1-5; D remains ambiguous. The CDR3 sequence is 11 residues long. The ends were cut back, 3 bases at V and 9 bases at J, with 6 bases in the middle. Germline V gene lookup returns CDR1 MNHNS and CDR2 SASEGT. The CDR3 protein is CASSDPWPQHF. The CDR3 DNA reads as TGTGCCAGCAGTGACCCGTGGCCCCAGCATTTT.

This clonotype was seen a handful of times. This chain uses TRBV6-6 with TRBJ2-5; D tentatively fits TRBD1 or TRBD2 (6 bases each). CDR3 length: 16 amino acids. The germline CDR1 and CDR2 sequences are MNHNY and SVGAGI (reference sequence). V shed 7 bases and J shed 4 bases, with 22 bases lying between them. CDR3 amino acids: CASTLGGRTFAETQYF. Here the CDR3 DNA reads TGTGCCAGCACCTTAGGGGGGAGGACGTTTGCAGAGACCCAGTACTTC.